The rows below give T cell receptor beta chains drawn from one sample of a study of blood T cell repertoires in COVID-19. Generated by immunoSEQ multiplex PCR, the TCRdb table keeps only in-frame clones and is missing some. Of 130,000 or so clones listed, roughly 89% are singletons. The sample taken for sequencing was peripheral blood. The receptors stem from a man in his forties or fifties with active or convalescent COVID-19. Each CDR3 is given with its conserved first and last residue. A D gene is named only where the DNA matches it firmly. For some rows the clone size is stated as once, few or many, or as a class when expanded; others skip it.

TRBV28,NA,NA,TRBJ2-5,TGTGCCAGCAGTTCGACCGGCGGGGCACAAGAGACCCAGTACTTC,CASSSTGGAQETQYF
TRBV5-6,TRBD2,NA,TRBJ2-7,TGTGCCAGCAGCTTGGAAGGACTAGCGGGTGGTAACGAGCAGTACTTC,CASSLEGLAGGNEQYF
TRBV24-1,TRBD1,NA,TRBJ1-6,TGTGCCACCAGACGAAAATGGACAGGGCTCAATTCACCCCTCCACTTT,CATRRKWTGLNSPLHF
TRBV2,NA,NA,TRBJ1-5,TGTGCCAGCAGTGAGGGGGGGTACTGGGATCAGCCCCAGCATTTT,CASSEGGYWDQPQHF
TRBV7-9,TRBD2,NA,TRBJ2-7,TGTGCCAGCAGCTCCAAAAAAAGGGTAGCGGGAGCCTACGAGCAGTACTTC,CASSSKKRVAGAYEQYF
TRBV9,NA,few,TRBJ2-7,TGTGCCAGCAGCCGGGACTCCAACTACGAGCAGTACTTC,CASSRDSNYEQYF
TRBV12-1,NA,NA,TRBJ2-3,TGTGCCAGCAGCCTTGGTTGTAGCGTAGATACGCAGTATTTT,CASSLGCSVDTQYF
TRBV9,TRBD1,NA,TRBJ1-6,TGTGCCAGCAGCCCGGGGGGGGGACAGATTAATTCACCCCTCCACTTT,CASSPGGGQINSPLHF
TRBV5-4,TRBD2,NA,TRBJ2-5,TGTGCCAGCAGAAAGACTAGCGGGAGGGGCAAAGAGACCCAGTACTTC,CASRKTSGRGKETQYF
TRBV9,TRBD1,NA,TRBJ1-6,TGTGCCAGCAGCTCCCCAGCAGGGGGAATGAATTCACCCCTCCACTTT,CASSSPAGGMNSPLHF